Below are 23 T cell receptor beta chains sequenced from a single sample in a study of neoadjuvant anti-PD-1 for oral cavity cancer. Assay used: immunoSEQ multiplex PCR; TCRdb lists only in-frame clones, some missing. This repertoire shows about 15,000 clones, around two thirds found once; its top ten account for around 2.7%. This specimen was PBMCs, taken before nivolumab (anti-PD-1) treatment. The receptor set was obtained from a person between 40 and 79 years old with oral cavity squamous cell carcinoma.

The V and J genes are TRBV6-6 and TRBJ1-1; D is undetermined. This CDR3 contains 15 residues. The ends were cut back, 0 bases at V and 4 bases at J, with 12 bases in the middle. The germline V gene has CDR1 MNHNY and CDR2 SVGAGI (reference sequence). The CDR3 DNA reads as TGTGCCAGCAGTTACTCACGGGGTGATGGCACTGAAGCTTTCTTT. Translation: CASSYSRGDGTEAFF.

This clone was observed a few times. The chain combines TRBV2 with TRBJ1-2, with TRBD1 identical over 8 bases. CDR1 is SNHLY and CDR2 is FYNNEI in the germline V gene. The CDR3 is 15 amino acids. With V trimmed by 4 bases and J by 4 bases, 8 bases remained unmatched. The CDR3 region has the DNA TGTGCCAGCAGTGTCGGACAGGGTATCGGCTATGGCTACACCTTC. Translated: CASSVGQGIGYGYTF.

V gene TRBV19 combines with J gene TRBJ2-7, with 7 bases that match TRBD2. The germline V gene has CDR1 LNHDA and CDR2 SQIVND (reference sequence). V gave up 5 bases and J gave up 3 bases; unmatched junction bases: 10. The CDR3 has 15 residues. In DNA, the CDR3 is TGTGCCAGTAGTCCTGCCCTAGCGGTGAACTACGAGCAGTACTTC. Its protein is CASSPALAVNYEQYF.

The gene calls are TRBV30 and TRBJ2-1; TRBD2 matches at 8 bases. Germline CDR1 GTSNPN, CDR2 SVGIG (reference sequence). The CDR3 sequence is 14 residues long. The trim removed 4 bases at V and 1 base at J, leaving 3 bases unmatched. The CDR3 protein is CAWKRLASYNEQFF. The CDR3 bases are TGTGCCTGGAAGCGACTAGCGTCCTACAATGAGCAGTTCTTC.

A single count supports this clone. V and J are TRBV6-1 and TRBJ1-2, with D tentatively TRBD1 (6 bases). The V end was cut by 5 bases, the J end by 6 bases, with 19 bases between. From germline, CDR1 is MNHNS and CDR2 SASEGT. The CDR3 loop spans 15 amino acids. CDR3 residues: CASSSTGRDYDGYTF. In DNA, the CDR3 is TGTGCCAGCAGTTCTACAGGGAGAGATTATGATGGCTACACCTTC.

The V call is TRBV5-5, the J call TRBJ1-2; D is undetermined. Deletions cut 2 bases from V and 7 bases from J, with 9 bases between. CDR3 length equals 12 residues. Germline V CDR1 and CDR2: SGHKS, YYEKEE (reference sequence). The CDR3 DNA is TGTGCCAGCAGCTTCGAAATCGGTGGCTACACCTTC. It translates to CASSFEIGGYTF.

The chain links TRBV30 to TRBJ1-1; the D gene is possibly TRBD1 (6 bases). This CDR3 region has 12 residues. V was clipped by 5 bases and J by 4 bases, with 11 bases between them. Germline CDR1 is GTSNPN and CDR2 is SVGIG (reference sequence). The CDR3 DNA reads as TGTGCCTGGGTTAAGGGGGGCACTGAAGCTTTCTTT. Translating it yields CAWVKGGTEAFF.

The rearrangement joins TRBV11-2 to TRBJ1-4, with 8 bases matching TRBD1. The CDR3 length is 16 residues. Germline assignment: CDR1 SGHAT and CDR2 FQNNGV. V lost 5 bases and J lost 2; bases outside the gene matches: 7. The CDR3 sequence: CASSAQGASTNEKLFF. CDR3 bases: TGTGCCAGCAGCGCTCAGGGGGCGAGCACTAATGAAAAACTGTTTTTT.

The chain links TRBV5-1 to TRBJ1-2; maybe TRBD1 (6 bases). Germline CDR1 and CDR2: SGHRS and YFSETQ. V was cut by 0 bases and J by 4 bases, with 10 bases left in between. The CDR3 sequence is 14 residues long. CDR3 amino acids: CASSLEQGSYGYTF. In nucleotides, the CDR3 is TGCGCCAGCAGCTTGGAGCAGGGGTCCTATGGCTACACCTTC.

The chain employs TRBV27 and TRBJ2-1, with unresolved D. Germline CDR1 and CDR2: MNHEY and SMNVEV (reference sequence). With 3 bases removed from V and 0 bases from J, the gap between germline ends came to 12 bases. This CDR3 contains 16 residues. CDR3 bases: TGTGCCAGCAGTTTCGGCGGCACCGGCTCCTACAATGAGCAGTTCTTC. Protein product: CASSFGGTGSYNEQFF.

This sequence joins TRBV7-8 and TRBJ1-5; weak D call: TRBD1 (5 bases). Germline lookup yields CDR1 SGHVS and CDR2 FQNEAQ. The CDR3 runs 16 residues. V was clipped by 1 base and J by 2 bases, with 12 bases between them. CDR3 loop: CASSLGGQGGNQPQHF. The CDR3, as DNA: TGTGCCAGCAGCTTAGGGGGCCAGGGCGGCAATCAGCCCCAGCATTTT. The full variable domain, completed using reference TRBV7-8 and TRBJ1-5, is GAGVSQSPRYKVAKRGQDVALRCDPISGHVSLFWYQQALGQGPEFLTYFQNEAQLDKSGLPSDRFFAERPEGSVSTLKIQRTQQEDSAVYLCASSLGGQGGNQPQHFGDGTRLSIL.

The chain joins TRBV5-1 to TRBJ2-1; D uncertain. The CDR3 has 14 residues. Germline CDR1 and CDR2: SGHRS and YFSETQ. Trimming removed 0 bases from V and 8 bases from J, with 12 bases in between. CDR3 loop: CASSLGQAMDEQFF. The CDR3 DNA is TGCGCCAGCAGCTTGGGACAAGCGATGGATGAGCAGTTCTTC.

The rearrangement uses TRBV4-1 and TRBJ2-7, with a tentative D call TRBD1 (6 bases). The CDR3 is 14 residues long. V lost 1 base, J lost 2 bases, and 9 bases lay in between. The germline gives CDR1 MGHRA, CDR2 YSYEKL. The CDR3 loop reads CASSQATGTYEQYF. CDR3 coding DNA: TGCGCCAGCAGCCAAGCGACAGGTACCTACGAGCAGTACTTC.

The rearrangement uses TRBV6-6 and TRBJ2-7, with D perhaps TRBD1 or TRBD2 (5 bases each). Germline CDR1 reads MNHNY; CDR2 reads SVGAGI (reference sequence). Trimming removed 7 bases at V and 0 bases at J, with 13 bases between. This CDR3 is built from 14 residues. The CDR3 sequence: CASIGTVSSYEQYF. CDR3 in DNA: TGTGCCAGCATTGGGACGGTGAGCTCCTACGAGCAGTACTTC.

The V call is TRBV7-6, the J call TRBJ2-1; D gene ambiguous. There are 13 residues in the CDR3. V lost 1 base and J 10 bases, leaving 11 bases between the germline ends. Germline CDR1 and CDR2: SGHVS and FNYEAQ. CDR3 in DNA: TGTGCCAGCAGCTTAGGAGCCCGAGGCGAGCAGTTCTTC. Amino acid sequence: CASSLGARGEQFF.

The gene calls are TRBV2 and TRBJ1-5; 7 bases align to TRBD1. Trimming removed 8 bases from V and 4 bases from J; junction bases left unmatched: 5. Germline V gives CDR1 SNHLY, CDR2 FYNNEI. The CDR3 contains 13 residues. The CDR3 sequence: CASVTGRNQPQHF. In DNA, the CDR3 is TGTGCCAGCGTGACAGGGCGGAATCAGCCCCAGCATTTT. The full variable domain, with the rest looked up from reference TRBV2 and TRBJ1-5, is EPEVTQTPSHQVTQMGQEVILRCVPISNHLYFYWYRQILGQKVEFLVSFYNNEISEKSEIFDDQFSVERPDGSNFTLKIRSTKLEDSAMYFCASVTGRNQPQHFGDGTRLSIL.

This clone was observed a few times. J is TRBJ2-7 and V is TRBV9; TRBD2 is a possible D gene (6 bases). Germline values: CDR1 SGDLS, CDR2 YYNGEE. The CDR3 is 14 amino acids. The ends were cut back, 4 bases at V and 0 bases at J, with 11 bases in the middle. The CDR3 here is CASSPRDDSYEQYF. The CDR3 coding sequence is TGTGCCAGCAGCCCGCGGGACGACTCCTACGAGCAGTACTTC.

The CDR3 DNA sequence: TGTGCCAGCAGTGGCACAGGCGAGCAGTACTTC. This codes for CASSGTGEQYF. The V gene is TRBV2, the J gene TRBJ2-7; TRBD1 might be the D (5 bases). Trimming pared 4 bases from V and 6 bases from J, leaving 7 bases between. Germline values: CDR1 SNHLY, CDR2 FYNNEI. This CDR3 has 11 amino acids.

The rearrangement links TRBV10-3 to TRBJ1-3; 9 nucleotides align to TRBD1. Germline CDR1 ENHRY, CDR2 SYGVKD. V gave up 6 bases and J gave up 0 bases; unmatched junction bases: 3. The CDR3 contains 15 residues. CDR3 nucleotides: TGTGCCATCAGGGGGACAGGGCCCTCTGGAAACACCATATATTTT. It encodes CAIRGTGPSGNTIYF.

The chain employs TRBV27 and TRBJ2-2, with D possibly matching TRBD1 (7 bases). There are 14 residues in the CDR3. Trimming removed 6 bases at V and 6 bases at J, with 14 bases between. From germline, CDR1 is MNHEY and CDR2 SMNVEV (reference sequence). As DNA, the CDR3 is TGTGCCAGCAGGCCGGGACAGCGGGCCGGGGAGCTGTTTTTT. Its protein product is CASRPGQRAGELFF.

The chain has TRBV2 and TRBJ2-7; TRBD1 might be the D (6 bases). V lost 7 bases to trimming and J lost 6 bases, with 16 bases between them. The CDR3 consists of 13 residues. CDR1 and CDR2 (germline): SNHLY, FYNNEI. The CDR3 sequence: CASNQQGLGEQYF. The CDR3 bases are TGTGCCAGCAATCAACAGGGATTGGGCGAGCAGTACTTC. Drawing the rest from reference TRBV2 and TRBJ2-7, the complete variable domain is EPEVTQTPSHQVTQMGQEVILRCVPISNHLYFYWYRQILGQKVEFLVSFYNNEISEKSEIFDDQFSVERPDGSNFTLKIRSTKLEDSAMYFCASNQQGLGEQYFGPGTRLTVT.

The V gene is TRBV5-4, the J gene TRBJ1-2; no reliable D call. V dropped 0 bases and J dropped 4 bases, with 10 bases sitting between them. There are 14 residues in the CDR3. Germline CDR1 SGHNT, CDR2 YYREEE (reference sequence). CDR3 protein: CASSLVGASYGYTF. CDR3 nucleotide sequence: TGTGCCAGCAGCTTGGTTGGTGCCTCCTATGGCTACACCTTC. The variable domain in full, completed from reference TRBV5-4 and TRBJ1-2, reads ETGVTQSPTHLIKTRGQQVTLRCSSQSGHNTVSWYQQALGQGPQFIFQYYREEENGRGNFPPRFSGLQFPNYSSELNVNALELDDSALYLCASSLVGASYGYTFGSGTRLTVV.

The chain employs TRBV10-3 and TRBJ2-2; possibly TRBD1 or TRBD2 for D (5 bases each). The CDR3 sequence is 13 residues long. V gave up 7 bases and J gave up 7 bases, with 13 bases separating them. The germline V gene has CDR1 ENHRY and CDR2 SYGVKD. The CDR3 sequence is CAITWGMVGELFF. DNA of the CDR3: TGTGCCATCACCTGGGGGATGGTCGGGGAGCTGTTTTTT.